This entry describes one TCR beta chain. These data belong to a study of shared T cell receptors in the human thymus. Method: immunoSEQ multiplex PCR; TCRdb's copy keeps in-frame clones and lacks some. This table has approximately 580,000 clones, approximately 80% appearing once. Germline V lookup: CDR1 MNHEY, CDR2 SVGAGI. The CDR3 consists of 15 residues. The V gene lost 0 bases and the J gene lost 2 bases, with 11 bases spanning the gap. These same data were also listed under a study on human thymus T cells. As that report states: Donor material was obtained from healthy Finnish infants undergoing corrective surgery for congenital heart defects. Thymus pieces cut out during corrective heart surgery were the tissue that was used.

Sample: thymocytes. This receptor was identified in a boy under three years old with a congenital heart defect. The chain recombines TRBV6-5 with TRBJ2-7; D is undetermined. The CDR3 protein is CASSYSDGKAYEQYF. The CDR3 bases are TGTGCCAGCAGTTACTCTGATGGCAAAGCCTACGAGCAGTACTTC.